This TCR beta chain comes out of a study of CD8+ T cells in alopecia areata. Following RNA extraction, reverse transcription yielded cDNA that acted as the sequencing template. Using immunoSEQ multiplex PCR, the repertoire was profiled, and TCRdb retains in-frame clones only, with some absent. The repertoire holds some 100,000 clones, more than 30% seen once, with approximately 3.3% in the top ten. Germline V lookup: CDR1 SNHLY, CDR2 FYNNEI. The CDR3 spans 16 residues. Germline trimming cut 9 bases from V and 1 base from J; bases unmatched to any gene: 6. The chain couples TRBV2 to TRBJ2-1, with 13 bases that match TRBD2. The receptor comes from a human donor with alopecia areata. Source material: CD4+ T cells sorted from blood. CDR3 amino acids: CASRPGLAGSYNEQFF. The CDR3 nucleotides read TGTGCCAGTCGACCGGGACTAGCGGGATCCTACAATGAGCAGTTCTTC.